This T cell receptor (beta chain) was sequenced during a study of blood T cell repertoires in COVID-19. As for the study in general: The samples span acute and convalescent COVID-19 from the United States, Italy and Spain. PBMCs, B-cell-depleted T cells, or T cells provided the cDNA or gDNA that made up the material.

Germline V lookup: CDR1 SGHAT, CDR2 FQNNGV. The CDR3 contains 14 residues. J was trimmed by 5 bases and V by 0 bases; bases with no gene match: 0. Participant-reported clinical history was the basis for cohort assignment. Donors of Cohort 3 who recovered were those that had two negative PCRs, clearance, or symptom resolution. This clone has only a few counts. The method was immunoSEQ multiplex PCR; TCRdb's version includes in-frame clones alone and lacks a portion of them. The top ten clones hold approximately 12% of a sample with roughly 180,000 clones, approximately 88% of them seen once. The sequenced material came from PBMCs or T cells enriched from blood (not recorded which). The rearrangement joins TRBV11-2 to TRBJ2-2, with 7 positions matching TRBD1. The TCR comes from a woman aged 60-75 years who had recovered from COVID-19. This chain's CDR3 is CASSLDRGTGELFF. The CDR3 coding sequence is TGTGCCAGCAGCTTAGACAGGGGGACCGGGGAGCTGTTTTTT.